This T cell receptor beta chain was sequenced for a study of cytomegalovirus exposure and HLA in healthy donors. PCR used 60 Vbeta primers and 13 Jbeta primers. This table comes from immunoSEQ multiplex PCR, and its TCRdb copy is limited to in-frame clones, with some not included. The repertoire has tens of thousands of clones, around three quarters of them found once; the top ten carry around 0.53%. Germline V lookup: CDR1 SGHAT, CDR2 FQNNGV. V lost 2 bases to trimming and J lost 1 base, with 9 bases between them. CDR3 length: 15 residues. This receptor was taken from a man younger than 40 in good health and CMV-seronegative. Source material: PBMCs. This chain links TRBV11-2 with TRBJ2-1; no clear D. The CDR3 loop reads CASSLRASSYNEQFF. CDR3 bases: TGTGCCAGCAGCTTAAGAGCTTCGTCCTACAATGAGCAGTTCTTC.